This T cell receptor beta chain was captured by sequencing in a study of cytomegalovirus exposure and HLA in healthy donors. Only a few counts were recorded for this clone. The PCR used 60 Vbeta and 13 Jbeta primers. Using immunoSEQ multiplex PCR, the repertoire was profiled, and TCRdb retains in-frame clones only, with some absent. This table holds about 94,000 clones, under 80% found once. The sequence was obtained from a man in his forties or fifties in good health and CMV-seropositive. The sequenced sample consisted of PBMCs.

The CDR3 coding sequence is TGCGCCAGCAGTGAAGGGACAGGGGTCTACGAGCAGTACTTC. Protein product: CASSEGTGVYEQYF. The gene calls are TRBV10-2 and TRBJ2-7, with TRBD1 matching over 10 bases. Germline loops: CDR1 WSHSY, CDR2 SAAADI. The V and J ends lost 3 bases and 3 bases, in that order; junction bases with no gene match: 2. This CDR3 has 14 residues.